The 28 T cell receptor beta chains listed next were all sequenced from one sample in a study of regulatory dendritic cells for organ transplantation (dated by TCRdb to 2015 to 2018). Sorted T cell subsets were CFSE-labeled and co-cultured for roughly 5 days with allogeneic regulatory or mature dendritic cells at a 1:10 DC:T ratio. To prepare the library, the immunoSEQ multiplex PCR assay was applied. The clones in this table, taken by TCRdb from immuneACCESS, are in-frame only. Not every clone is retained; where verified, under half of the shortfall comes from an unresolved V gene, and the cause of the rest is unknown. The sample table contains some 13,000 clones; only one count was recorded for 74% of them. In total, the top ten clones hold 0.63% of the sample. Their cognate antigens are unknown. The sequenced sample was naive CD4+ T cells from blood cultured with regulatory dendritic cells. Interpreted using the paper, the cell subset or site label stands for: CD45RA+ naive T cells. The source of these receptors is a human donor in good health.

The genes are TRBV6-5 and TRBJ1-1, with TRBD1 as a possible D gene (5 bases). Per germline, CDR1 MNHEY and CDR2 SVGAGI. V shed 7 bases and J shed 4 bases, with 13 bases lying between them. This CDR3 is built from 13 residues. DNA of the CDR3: TGTGCCAGCACCTCCGCGGGGGGCACTGAAGCTTTCTTT. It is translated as CASTSAGGTEAFF.

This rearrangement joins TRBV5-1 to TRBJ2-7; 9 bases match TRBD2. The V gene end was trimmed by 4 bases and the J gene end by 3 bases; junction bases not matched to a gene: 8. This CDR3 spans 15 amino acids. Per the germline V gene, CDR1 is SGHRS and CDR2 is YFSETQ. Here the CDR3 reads CASSISGGEYYEQYF. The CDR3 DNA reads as TGCGCCAGCAGCATTAGCGGGGGAGAATACTACGAGCAGTACTTC.

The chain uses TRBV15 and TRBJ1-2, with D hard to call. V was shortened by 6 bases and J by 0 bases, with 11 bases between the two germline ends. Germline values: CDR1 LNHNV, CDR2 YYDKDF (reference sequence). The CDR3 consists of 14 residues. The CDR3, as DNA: TGTGCCACCAGAGACCCCACAGCTAACTATGGCTACACCTTC. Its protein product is CATRDPTANYGYTF.

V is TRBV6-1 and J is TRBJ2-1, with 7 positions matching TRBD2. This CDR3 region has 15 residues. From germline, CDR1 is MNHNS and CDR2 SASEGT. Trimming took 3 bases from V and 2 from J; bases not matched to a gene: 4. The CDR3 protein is CASSELAGAYNEQFF. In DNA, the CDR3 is TGTGCCAGCAGTGAGCTGGCGGGGGCCTACAATGAGCAGTTCTTC.

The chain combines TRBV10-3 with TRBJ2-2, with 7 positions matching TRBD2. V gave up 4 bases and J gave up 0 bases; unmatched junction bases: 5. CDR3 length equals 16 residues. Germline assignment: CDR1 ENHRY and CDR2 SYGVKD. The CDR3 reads CAISASSGSNTGELFF. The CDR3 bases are TGTGCCATCAGTGCTTCTAGCGGATCGAACACCGGGGAGCTGTTTTTT.

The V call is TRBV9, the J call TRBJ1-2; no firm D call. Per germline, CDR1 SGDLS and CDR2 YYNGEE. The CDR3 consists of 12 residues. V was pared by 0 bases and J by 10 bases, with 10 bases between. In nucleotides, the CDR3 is TGTGCCAGCAGCGTAGAAGGGAGTTCCTACACCTTC. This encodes CASSVEGSSYTF. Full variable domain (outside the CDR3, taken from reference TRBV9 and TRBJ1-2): DSGVTQTPKHLITATGQRVTLRCSPRSGDLSVYWYQQSLDQGLQFLIQYYNGEERAKGNILERFSAQQFPDLHSELNLSSLELGDSALYFCASSVEGSSYTFGSGTRLTVV.

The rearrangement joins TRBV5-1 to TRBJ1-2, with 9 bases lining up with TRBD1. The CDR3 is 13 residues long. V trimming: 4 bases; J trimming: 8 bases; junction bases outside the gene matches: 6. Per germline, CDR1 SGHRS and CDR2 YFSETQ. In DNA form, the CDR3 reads TGCGCCAGCAGCCCGGACAGGGGAGAAGGCTACACCTTC. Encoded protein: CASSPDRGEGYTF. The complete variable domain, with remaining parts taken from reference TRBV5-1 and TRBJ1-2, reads KAGVTQTPRYLIKTRGQQVTLSCSPISGHRSVSWYQQTPGQGLQFLFEYFSETQRNKGNFPGRFSGRQFSNSRSEMNVSTLELGDSALYLCASSPDRGEGYTFGSGTRLTVV.

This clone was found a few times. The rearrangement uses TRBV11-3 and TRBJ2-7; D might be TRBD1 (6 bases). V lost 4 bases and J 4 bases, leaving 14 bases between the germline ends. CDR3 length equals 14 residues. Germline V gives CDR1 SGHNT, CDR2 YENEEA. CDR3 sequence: CASSSRTATYEQYF. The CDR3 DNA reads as TGTGCCAGCAGCTCTCGGACAGCTACTTACGAGCAGTACTTC.

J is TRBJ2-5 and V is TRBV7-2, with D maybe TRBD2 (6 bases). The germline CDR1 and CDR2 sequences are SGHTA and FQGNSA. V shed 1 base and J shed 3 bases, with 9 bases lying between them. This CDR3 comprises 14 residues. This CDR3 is CASSLVVAEETQYF. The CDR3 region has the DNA TGTGCCAGCAGCTTAGTGGTAGCGGAAGAGACCCAGTACTTC.

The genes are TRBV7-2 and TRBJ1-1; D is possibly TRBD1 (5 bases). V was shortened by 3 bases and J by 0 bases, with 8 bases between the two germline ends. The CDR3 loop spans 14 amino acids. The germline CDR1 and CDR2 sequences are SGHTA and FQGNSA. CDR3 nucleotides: TGTGCCAGCAGCTTTCAGGGCCTGAACACTGAAGCTTTCTTT. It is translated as CASSFQGLNTEAFF.

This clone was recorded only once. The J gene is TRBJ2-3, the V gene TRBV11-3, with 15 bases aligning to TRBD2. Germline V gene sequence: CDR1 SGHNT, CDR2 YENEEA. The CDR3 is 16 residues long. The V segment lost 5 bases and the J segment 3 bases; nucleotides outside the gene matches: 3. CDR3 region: CASSKGLAGGTDTQYF. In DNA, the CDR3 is TGTGCCAGCAGCAAGGGACTAGCGGGGGGTACAGATACGCAGTATTTT.

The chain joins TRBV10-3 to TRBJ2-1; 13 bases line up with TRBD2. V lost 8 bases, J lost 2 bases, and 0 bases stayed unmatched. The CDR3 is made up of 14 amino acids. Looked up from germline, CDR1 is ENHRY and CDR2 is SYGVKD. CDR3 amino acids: CAIGTSGAYNEQFF. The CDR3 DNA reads TGTGCCATCGGGACTAGCGGGGCCTACAATGAGCAGTTCTTC.

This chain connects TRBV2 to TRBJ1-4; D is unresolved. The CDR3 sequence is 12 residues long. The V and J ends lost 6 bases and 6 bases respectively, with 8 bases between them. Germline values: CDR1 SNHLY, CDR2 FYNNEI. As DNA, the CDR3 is TGTGCCAGCAGGATTCGGGATGAAAAACTGTTTTTT. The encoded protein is CASRIRDEKLFF. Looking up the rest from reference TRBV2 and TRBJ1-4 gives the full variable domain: EPEVTQTPSHQVTQMGQEVILRCVPISNHLYFYWYRQILGQKVEFLVSFYNNEISEKSEIFDDQFSVERPDGSNFTLKIRSTKLEDSAMYFCASRIRDEKLFFGSGTQLSVL.

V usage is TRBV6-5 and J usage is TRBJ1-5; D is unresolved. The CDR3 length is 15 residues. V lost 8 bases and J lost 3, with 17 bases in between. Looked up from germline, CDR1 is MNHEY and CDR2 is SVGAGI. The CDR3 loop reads CASRVGGNSNQPQHF. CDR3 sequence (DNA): TGTGCCAGCCGAGTGGGAGGGAACTCCAATCAGCCCCAGCATTTT.

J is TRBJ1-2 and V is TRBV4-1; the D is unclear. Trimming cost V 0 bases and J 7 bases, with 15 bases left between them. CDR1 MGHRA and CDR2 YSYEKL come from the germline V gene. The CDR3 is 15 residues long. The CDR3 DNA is TGCGCCAGCAGCCAAGATCATGCGGGTTGGGCTGGCTACACCTTC. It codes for CASSQDHAGWAGYTF.

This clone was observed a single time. CDR3 sequence: CASSPGGEAYGYTF. The CDR3 DNA follows: TGTGCCAGCAGCCCAGGGGGCGAAGCCTATGGCTACACCTTC. The chain employs TRBV5-4 and TRBJ1-2; TRBD1 aligns across 8 bases. This CDR3 is built from 14 residues. From germline, CDR1 is SGHNT and CDR2 YYREEE (reference sequence). J was trimmed by 4 bases and V by 4 bases; bases with no gene match: 6.

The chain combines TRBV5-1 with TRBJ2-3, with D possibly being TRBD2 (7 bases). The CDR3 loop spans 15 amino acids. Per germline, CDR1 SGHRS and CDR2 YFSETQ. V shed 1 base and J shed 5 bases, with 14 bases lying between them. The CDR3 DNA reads TGCGCCAGCAGCTTGTCGGGGGGCCAGAGAGATACGCAGTATTTT. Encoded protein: CASSLSGGQRDTQYF.

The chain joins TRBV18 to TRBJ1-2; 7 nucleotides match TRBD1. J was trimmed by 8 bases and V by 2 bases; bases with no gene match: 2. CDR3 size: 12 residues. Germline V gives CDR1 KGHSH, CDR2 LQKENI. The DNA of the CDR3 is TGTGCCAGCTCACCAGACAGGGACGGCTACACCTTC. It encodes CASSPDRDGYTF.

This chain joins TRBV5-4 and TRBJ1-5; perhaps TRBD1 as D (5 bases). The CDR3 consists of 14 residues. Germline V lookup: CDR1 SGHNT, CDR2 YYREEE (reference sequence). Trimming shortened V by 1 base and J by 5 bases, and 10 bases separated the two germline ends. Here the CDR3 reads CASSLWGVDQPQHF. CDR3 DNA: TGTGCCAGCAGCTTGTGGGGGGTAGATCAGCCCCAGCATTTT.

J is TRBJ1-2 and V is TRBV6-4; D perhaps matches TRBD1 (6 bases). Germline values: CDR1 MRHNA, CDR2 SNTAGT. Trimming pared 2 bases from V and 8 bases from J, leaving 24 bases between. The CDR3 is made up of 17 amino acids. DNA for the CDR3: TGTGCCAGCAGTGACGAAGCGTTGGACAGCTTCTTAGGGGGCTACACCTTC. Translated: CASSDEALDSFLGGYTF.

The CDR3 region has the DNA TGTGCCAGCAGCCAAGAAGGACTAGCGGGGGGGAATGAGCAGTTCTTC. Protein product: CASSQEGLAGGNEQFF. The chain joins TRBV4-2 to TRBJ2-1, with TRBD2 matching over 15 bases. The CDR3 is 16 amino acids. The germline V gene encodes CDR1 LGHNA and CDR2 YNFKEQ. Losses at the gene ends were 0 bases for V and 7 bases for J; bases not matched to a gene: 1.

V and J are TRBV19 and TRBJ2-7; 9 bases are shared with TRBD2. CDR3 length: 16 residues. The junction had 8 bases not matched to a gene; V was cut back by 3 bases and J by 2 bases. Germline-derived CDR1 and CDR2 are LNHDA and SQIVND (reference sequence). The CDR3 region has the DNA TGTGCCAGTAGTATTAGTGGTAGCGGGGGCACCTACGAGCAGTACTTC. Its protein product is CASSISGSGGTYEQYF.

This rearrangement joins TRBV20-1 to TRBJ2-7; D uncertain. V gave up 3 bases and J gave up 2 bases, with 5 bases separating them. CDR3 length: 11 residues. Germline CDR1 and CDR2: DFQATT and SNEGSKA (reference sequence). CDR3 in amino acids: CSARETYEQYF. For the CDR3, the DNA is TGCAGTGCTAGGGAGACCTACGAGCAGTACTTC.

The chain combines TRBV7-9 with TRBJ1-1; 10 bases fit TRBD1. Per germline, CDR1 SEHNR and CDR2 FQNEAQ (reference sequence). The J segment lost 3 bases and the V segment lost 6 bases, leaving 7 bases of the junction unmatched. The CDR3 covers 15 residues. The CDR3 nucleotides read TGTGCCAGCAGGGGGGGGACAGGGGCGGACACTGAAGCTTTCTTT. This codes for CASRGGTGADTEAFF.

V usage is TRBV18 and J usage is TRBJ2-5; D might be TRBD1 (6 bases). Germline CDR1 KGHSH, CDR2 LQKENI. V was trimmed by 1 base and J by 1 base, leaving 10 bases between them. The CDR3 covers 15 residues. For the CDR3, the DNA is TGTGCCAGCTCACCACAGAGGGACATCCAAGAGACCCAGTACTTC. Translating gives CASSPQRDIQETQYF.

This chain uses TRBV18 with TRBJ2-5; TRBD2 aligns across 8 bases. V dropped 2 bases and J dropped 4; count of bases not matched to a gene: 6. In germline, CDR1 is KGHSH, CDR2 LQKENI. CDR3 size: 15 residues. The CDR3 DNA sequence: TGTGCCAGCTCACCAAAGGGACTAGTGGGAGAGACCCAGTACTTC. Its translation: CASSPKGLVGETQYF.

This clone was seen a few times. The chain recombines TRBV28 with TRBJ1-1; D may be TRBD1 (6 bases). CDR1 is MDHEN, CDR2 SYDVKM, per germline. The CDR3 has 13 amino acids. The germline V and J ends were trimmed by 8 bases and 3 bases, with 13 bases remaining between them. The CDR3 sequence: CASGKPGDTEAFF. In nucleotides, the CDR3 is TGTGCCAGCGGGAAACCAGGGGACACTGAAGCTTTCTTT.

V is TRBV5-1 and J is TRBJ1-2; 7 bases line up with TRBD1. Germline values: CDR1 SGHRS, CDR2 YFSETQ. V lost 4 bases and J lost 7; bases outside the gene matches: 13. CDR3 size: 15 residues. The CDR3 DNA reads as TGCGCCAGCAGCGGGGGGATAACAGGGGAGAGTGGCTACACCTTC. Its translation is CASSGGITGESGYTF.